The next 32 T cell receptor beta chains were all read from a single sample in a study of cytotoxic CD8 clonotypes in ibrutinib-treated CLL. The assay was immunoSEQ multiplex PCR, and TCRdb's table has in-frame clones only and misses some. The sample lists 130,000 or so clones; roughly three quarters were seen once. Sequencing was performed on PBMCs, taken after 12 months of ibrutinib treatment. The receptors were gathered from a human donor with chronic lymphocytic leukemia.

V and J are TRBV7-9 and TRBJ2-7; D is unresolved. There are 13 residues in the CDR3. Between the trimmed V and J ends, which lost 3 bases and 5 bases, there was a span of 11 bases. Germline V CDR1 and CDR2: SEHNR, FQNEAQ (reference sequence). The DNA of the CDR3 is TGTGCCAGCAGCTTGACCCACTTCCACGAGCAGTACTTC. Protein: CASSLTHFHEQYF.

The J gene is TRBJ2-5, the V gene TRBV12-5; 8 positions agree with TRBD1. This CDR3 spans 14 amino acids. Germline trimming cut 4 bases from V and 1 base from J; bases unmatched to any gene: 2. Germline CDR1 reads LGHNT; CDR2 reads FRNRAP. The chain's CDR3 is CASGWDRRQETQYF. CDR3 sequence (DNA): TGTGCTAGTGGTTGGGACAGGCGCCAAGAGACCCAGTACTTC.

This chain uses TRBV11-3 with TRBJ2-7; D is perhaps TRBD1 (5 bases). The V gene lost 5 bases and the J gene lost 4 bases, with 12 bases spanning the gap. There are 13 residues in the CDR3. Germline V CDR1 and CDR2: SGHNT, YENEEA. This CDR3 reads CASSKIRGYEQYF. CDR3 DNA sequence: TGTGCCAGCAGCAAAATAAGGGGATACGAGCAGTACTTC.

The chain employs TRBV7-5 and TRBJ2-1. TRBV7-5 is reported as a pseudogene. The length of the CDR3 is 14 residues. The CDR3 coding sequence is TGTGTCAGAAGCCAGGGACGCCCGCCAAGTGAGCAGTTCTTC. The encoded protein is CVRSQGRPPSEQFF.

With respect to this clone: A junction boundary mismatches the germline segment, possibly from a read error. V and J are TRBV2 and TRBJ1-2; possibly TRBD1 for D (5 bases). Germline-derived CDR1 and CDR2 are SNHLY and FYNNEI. This CDR3 has 12 residues. The chain's CDR3 is CASSEWDGAAVF. The CDR3 coding sequence is TGTGCCAGCAGTGAATGGGACGGGGCCGCAGTTTTC. Together with reference TRBV2 and TRBJ1-2, the CDR3 gives the full variable domain: EPEVTQTPSHQVTQMGQEVILRCVPISNHLYFYWYRQILGQKVEFLVSFYNNEISEKSEIFDDQFSVERPDGSNFTLKIRSTKLEDSAMYFCASSEWDGAAVFGSGTRLTVV.

The chain links TRBV15 to TRBJ2-7; D is undetermined. CDR1 LNHNV and CDR2 YYDKDF come from the germline V gene (reference sequence). Trimming shortened V by 0 bases and J by 4 bases, and 10 bases separated the two germline ends. This CDR3 spans 14 amino acids. CDR3 residues: CATSRDQASYEQYF. Here the CDR3 DNA reads TGTGCCACCAGCAGAGATCAGGCATCTTACGAGCAGTACTTC.

The genes are TRBV11-2 and TRBJ2-1, with 8 bases identical to TRBD2. Germline CDR1 is SGHAT and CDR2 is FQNNGV. The CDR3 extends over 15 amino acids. The V and J ends lost 3 bases and 4 bases, in that order; junction bases with no gene match: 5. CDR3 DNA sequence: TGTGCCAGCAGCTTTACCCGGGAGGGTTACAATGAGCAGTTCTTC. It encodes CASSFTREGYNEQFF.

The CDR3 DNA sequence: TGTGCCAGCAGCTTAAACAGACTAAACACTGAAGCTTTCTTT. This encodes CASSLNRLNTEAFF. The genes are TRBV11-2 and TRBJ1-1; no clear D. Trimming shortened V by 2 bases and J by 2 bases, and 9 bases separated the two germline ends. Germline V gene lookup returns CDR1 SGHAT and CDR2 FQNNGV. The CDR3 runs 14 residues.

The chain employs TRBV5-1 and TRBJ2-3; D uncertain. The CDR3 consists of 14 residues. Trimming stripped 0 bases from V and 1 base from J, with 6 bases between. Germline CDR1 and CDR2: SGHRS and YFSETQ. CDR3 sequence reads: CASSLVGRTDTQYF. The DNA of the CDR3 is TGCGCCAGCAGCTTGGTTGGCCGCACAGATACGCAGTATTTT.

This clone was detected once. This rearrangement joins TRBV7-9 to TRBJ2-3, with 7 positions matching TRBD2. The CDR3 sequence is 18 residues long. The germline gives CDR1 SEHNR, CDR2 FQNEAQ (reference sequence). The V segment lost 2 bases and the J segment 1 base; nucleotides outside the gene matches: 12. CDR3 residues: CASSLIILRGSGTDTQYF. The CDR3 nucleotides are TGTGCCAGCAGCTTAATAATTCTGCGCGGGAGTGGCACAGATACGCAGTATTTT.

This rearrangement joins TRBV4-3 to TRBJ1-2; D not certain. This CDR3 is built from 13 residues. With 1 base removed from V and 8 bases from J, the gap between germline ends came to 11 bases. Germline V gene data show CDR1 as LGHNA and CDR2 as YSLEER. CDR3 coding DNA: TGCGCCAGCAGCCAAGGGGAAAATCGGGGCTACACCTTC. Translating gives CASSQGENRGYTF.

Note on this clone: A read error may explain this, as a much larger clone is one base away. The chain carries TRBV9 and TRBJ2-7; D gene unclear. There are 12 residues in the CDR3. Trimming shortened V by 3 bases and J by 0 bases, and 4 bases separated the two germline ends. Germline V gives CDR1 SGDLS, CDR2 YYNGEE. CDR3 in DNA: TGTGCCAGCAGCGGGGACTCCTACGAGCAGTACTTC. This translates into CASSGDSYEQYF.

The genes are TRBV28 and TRBJ2-6; 10 bases agree with TRBD1. From germline, CDR1 is MDHEN and CDR2 SYDVKM. The CDR3 is 19 amino acids. Unmatched junction bases numbered 12, after V lost 5 bases and J lost 2 bases. The CDR3 loop reads CASSPSRGQGFPGANVLTF. The CDR3 DNA follows: TGTGCCAGCAGTCCATCCAGGGGACAGGGGTTTCCTGGGGCCAACGTCCTGACTTTC.

This clone has a handful of counts. The genes are TRBV5-5 and TRBJ2-1, with unresolved D. V was cut by 1 base and J by 1 base, with 3 bases left in between. This CDR3 region has 13 residues. The V gene's germline CDR1 is SGHKS and CDR2 YYEKEE (reference sequence). The CDR3 spells CASSLSSYNEQFF. The CDR3 DNA follows: TGTGCCAGCAGCTTGTCTTCCTACAATGAGCAGTTCTTC.

This clone has only a few counts. This chain uses TRBV4-2 with TRBJ1-3; no clear D. The length of the CDR3 is 17 residues. The V end lost 0 bases, the J end lost 4 bases, and 16 bases lay between the germline ends. Germline CDR1 and CDR2: LGHNA and YNFKEQ. The DNA for the CDR3 is TGTGCCAGCAGCCAAGACTATCTTGGACCGGAGGGAAACACCATATATTTT. Its translation is CASSQDYLGPEGNTIYF.

This chain joins TRBV4-3 and TRBJ2-1; TRBD1 matches at 8 bases. The V gene end was trimmed by 3 bases and the J gene end by 3 bases; junction bases not matched to a gene: 4. Germline V CDR1 and CDR2: LGHNA, YSLEER. The CDR3 is made up of 15 amino acids. CDR3 amino acids: CASSQLDRDYNEQFF. The CDR3 bases are TGCGCCAGCAGCCAGCTGGACAGGGACTACAATGAGCAGTTCTTC.

The rearrangement joins TRBV2 to TRBJ2-6, with TRBD1 identical over 8 bases. This CDR3 has 16 amino acids. The V gene end was trimmed by 7 bases and the J gene end by 0 bases; junction bases not matched to a gene: 5. CDR1 is SNHLY and CDR2 is FYNNEI in the germline V gene. CDR3 region: CASKRTGSSGANVLTF. The CDR3 region has the DNA TGTGCCAGCAAGAGGACAGGGTCCTCTGGGGCCAACGTCCTGACTTTC.

V usage is TRBV29-1 and J usage is TRBJ2-1, with D possibly TRBD2 on 5 matching bases. The length of the CDR3 is 13 residues. Trimming cost V 4 bases and J 8 bases, with 15 bases left between them. Per germline, CDR1 SQVTM and CDR2 ANQGSEA. CDR3 in amino acids: CSVGPDTEDEQFF. In DNA, the CDR3 is TGCAGCGTTGGCCCTGACACGGAGGATGAGCAGTTCTTC.

The chain carries TRBV19 and TRBJ1-1; weak D call: TRBD1 (5 bases). The germline V and J ends were trimmed by 6 bases and 0 bases, with 17 bases remaining between them. Germline V gives CDR1 LNHDA, CDR2 SQIVND (reference sequence). The CDR3 spans 16 residues. The DNA for the CDR3 is TGTGCCAGTAGCCCTGACAGTAACACCATGAACACTGAAGCTTTCTTT. Residues: CASSPDSNTMNTEAFF.

This chain connects TRBV11-2 to TRBJ2-7; 9 bases map to TRBD2. This CDR3 region has 14 residues. V lost 7 bases to trimming and J lost 3 bases; unmatched junction nucleotides: 7. CDR1 and CDR2 from the germline V gene are SGHAT and FQNNGV. DNA for the CDR3: TGTGCCAGCACTACAGCGGGAGGCCTCTACGAGCAGTACTTC. Its translation is CASTTAGGLYEQYF.

The chain has TRBV9 and TRBJ1-3, with D tentatively TRBD1 (6 bases). Trimming shortened V by 1 base and J by 3 bases, and 17 bases separated the two germline ends. This CDR3 region has 17 residues. Germline-derived CDR1 and CDR2 are SGDLS and YYNGEE. CDR3: CASSVSPTGIIGNTIYF. CDR3 in DNA: TGTGCCAGCAGCGTATCTCCTACAGGGATAATTGGAAACACCATATATTTT.

The rearrangement joins TRBV30 to TRBJ2-7, with no clear D. With 3 bases removed from V and 0 bases from J, the gap between germline ends came to 9 bases. The CDR3 contains 13 residues. CDR1 GTSNPN and CDR2 SVGIG come from the germline V gene (reference sequence). The CDR3 region is CAWSHISSYEQYF. The CDR3 coding sequence is TGTGCCTGGAGCCATATCAGCTCCTACGAGCAGTACTTC.

This clone was seen just once. The CDR3 DNA reads TGTGCCAGCAGTCAAGACAGGGGATCACGGTATGGCTACACCTTC. This translates into CASSQDRGSRYGYTF. The chain combines TRBV6-6 with TRBJ1-2, with 8 nucleotides matching TRBD1. V dropped 5 bases and J dropped 5; count of bases not matched to a gene: 10. Germline CDR1 reads MNHNY; CDR2 reads SVGAGI (reference sequence). CDR3 length: 15 residues.

The gene calls are TRBV28 and TRBJ2-7, with D maybe TRBD1 (6 bases). CDR1 is MDHEN, CDR2 SYDVKM, per germline. The CDR3 extends over 12 amino acids. V lost 6 bases and J 7 bases, leaving 13 bases between the germline ends. CDR3 sequence reads: CASRTGQREQYF. The DNA of the CDR3 is TGTGCCAGCAGGACTGGACAGCGGGAGCAGTACTTC.

J is TRBJ2-1 and V is TRBV6-1; the D is unclear. Per germline, CDR1 MNHNS and CDR2 SASEGT. V lost 2 bases and J lost 0, with 11 bases in between. This CDR3 is 16 amino acids long. The CDR3 nucleotides are TGTGCCAGCAGTGAACCTCGTCAGCCCTCCTACAATGAGCAGTTCTTC. It is translated as CASSEPRQPSYNEQFF.

There are a few counts of this clone. This chain uses TRBV25-1 with TRBJ1-5; 7 bases agree with TRBD1. Unmatched junction bases numbered 7, after V lost 3 bases and J lost 14 bases. Germline V gene data show CDR1 as MGHDK and CDR2 as SYGVNS. This CDR3 region has 12 residues. This CDR3 reads CASSDSTGTEHF. CDR3 DNA sequence: TGTGCCAGCAGTGACTCAACCGGGACAGAGCATTTT.

This clone showed up just once. The J gene is TRBJ2-3, the V gene TRBV4-3, with D tentatively TRBD2 (5 bases). In germline, CDR1 is LGHNA, CDR2 YSLEER. With 3 bases removed from V and 2 bases from J, the gap between germline ends came to 12 bases. The length of the CDR3 is 15 residues. DNA of the CDR3: TGCGCCAGCAGCCACACTAGTGACAACACAGATACGCAGTATTTT. It encodes CASSHTSDNTDTQYF.

This chain uses TRBV4-2 with TRBJ2-5; the D gene is possibly TRBD2 (5 bases). The CDR3 runs 15 residues. V gave up 1 base and J gave up 5 bases, with 14 bases separating them. CDR1 and CDR2 from the germline V gene are LGHNA and YNFKEQ. The CDR3 DNA reads as TGTGCCAGCAGCCAAGGCCCGGGAATGTTTGAGACCCAGTACTTC. This gives the protein CASSQGPGMFETQYF.

The V and J genes are TRBV4-3 and TRBJ2-4; 16 nucleotides agree with TRBD2. Germline CDR1 reads LGHNA; CDR2 reads YSLEER. The ends lost 3 bases at V and 3 bases at J; junction bases unmatched: 5. CDR3 size: 18 residues. The CDR3 coding sequence is TGCGCCAGCAGCCAGGGACTAGCGGGAGGGCCGAGCAAAAACATTCAGTACTTC. Its translation: CASSQGLAGGPSKNIQYF.

This clone has only a few counts. This sequence joins TRBV5-8 and TRBJ2-7, with D unresolved. The germline V and J ends were trimmed by 0 bases and 0 bases, with 7 bases remaining between them. The germline V gene encodes CDR1 SGHTS and CDR2 YDEGEE. The CDR3 is 14 residues long. The CDR3 nucleotides are TGTGCCAGCAGCTTGGGGAGCAACTCCTACGAGCAGTACTTC. It translates to CASSLGSNSYEQYF.

The V call is TRBV6-1, the J call TRBJ1-5; D remains unclear. In germline, CDR1 is MNHNS, CDR2 SASEGT. Trimming left V 2 bases short and J 6 bases short, with 8 bases between. The CDR3 is 13 residues long. In nucleotides, the CDR3 is TGTGCCAGCAGTGAACTCCCGCGTCAGCCCCAGCATTTT. Translating it yields CASSELPRQPQHF.

This chain uses TRBV5-1 with TRBJ2-1; tentative D call: TRBD2 (6 bases). V dropped 4 bases and J dropped 7 bases, with 9 bases sitting between them. The CDR3 loop spans 12 amino acids. Germline values: CDR1 SGHRS, CDR2 YFSETQ. Here the CDR3 DNA reads TGCGCCAGCAGCCCGGGAGCTAATGAGCAGTTCTTC. Its protein product is CASSPGANEQFF.